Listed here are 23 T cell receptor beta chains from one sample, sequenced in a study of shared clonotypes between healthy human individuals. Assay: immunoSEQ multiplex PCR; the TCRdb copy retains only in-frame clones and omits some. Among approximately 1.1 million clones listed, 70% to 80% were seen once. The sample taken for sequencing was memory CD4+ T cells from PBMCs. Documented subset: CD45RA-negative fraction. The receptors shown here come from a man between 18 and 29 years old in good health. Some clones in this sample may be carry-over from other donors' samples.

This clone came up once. CDR3 sequence reads: CASSWEKGAASSPSSYNSPLHF. The CDR3 coding sequence is TGTGCCAGCAGTTGGGAGAAGGGGGCAGCAAGTTCCCCTAGCTCCTATAATTCACCCCTCCACTTT. V is TRBV28 and J is TRBJ1-6, with 7 nucleotides matching TRBD1. This CDR3 has 22 amino acids. J gave up 0 bases and V 4 bases, and 21 bases lay outside the gene matches. Looked up from germline, CDR1 is MDHEN and CDR2 is SYDVKM. Full variable domain (missing parts from reference TRBV28 and TRBJ1-6): DVKVTQSSRYLVKRTGEKVFLECVQDMDHENMFWYRQDPGLGLRLIYFSYDVKMKEKGDIPEGYSVSREKKERFSLILESASTNQTSMYLCASSWEKGAASSPSSYNSPLHFGNGTRLTVT.

This CDR3 is CASRPDRVDEQYF. CDR3 coding DNA: TGCGCCAGCAGACCGGACAGGGTCGACGAGCAGTACTTC. This sequence joins TRBV5-1 and TRBJ2-7; 8 nucleotides align to TRBD1. The CDR3 is made up of 13 amino acids. With V trimmed by 5 bases and J by 5 bases, 6 bases remained unmatched. Per the germline V gene, CDR1 is SGHRS and CDR2 is YFSETQ.

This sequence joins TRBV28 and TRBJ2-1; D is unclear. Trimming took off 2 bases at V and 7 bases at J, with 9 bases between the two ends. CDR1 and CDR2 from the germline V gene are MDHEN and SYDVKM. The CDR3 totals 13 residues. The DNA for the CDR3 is TGTGCCAGCAGTTTAATATTTGTAAATGAGCAGTTCTTC. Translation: CASSLIFVNEQFF.

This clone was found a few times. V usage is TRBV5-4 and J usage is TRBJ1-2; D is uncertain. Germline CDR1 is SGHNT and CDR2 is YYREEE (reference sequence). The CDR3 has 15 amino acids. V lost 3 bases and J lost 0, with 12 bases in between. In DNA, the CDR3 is TGTGCCAGCAGCTACACGGCCCTCTCTAACTATGGCTACACCTTC. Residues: CASSYTALSNYGYTF.

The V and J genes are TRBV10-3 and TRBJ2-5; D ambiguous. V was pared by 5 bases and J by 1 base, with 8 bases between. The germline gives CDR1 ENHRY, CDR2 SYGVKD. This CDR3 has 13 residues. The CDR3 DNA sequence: TGTGCCATCAGTCTGTCTGTCCAAGAGACCCAGTACTTC. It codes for CAISLSVQETQYF.

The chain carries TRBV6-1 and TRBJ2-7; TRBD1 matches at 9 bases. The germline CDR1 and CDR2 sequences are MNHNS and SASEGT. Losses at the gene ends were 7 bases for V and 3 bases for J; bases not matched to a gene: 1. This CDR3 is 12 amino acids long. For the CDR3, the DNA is TGTGCCAGCACGGGACAGGGCTACGAGCAGTACTTC. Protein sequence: CASTGQGYEQYF.

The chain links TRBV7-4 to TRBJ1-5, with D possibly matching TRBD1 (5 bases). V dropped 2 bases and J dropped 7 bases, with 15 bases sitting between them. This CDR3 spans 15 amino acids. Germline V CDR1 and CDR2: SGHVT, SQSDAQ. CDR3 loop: CASSLLGGAGQPQHF. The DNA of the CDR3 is TGTGCCAGCAGCTTATTAGGAGGGGCAGGACAGCCCCAGCATTTT.

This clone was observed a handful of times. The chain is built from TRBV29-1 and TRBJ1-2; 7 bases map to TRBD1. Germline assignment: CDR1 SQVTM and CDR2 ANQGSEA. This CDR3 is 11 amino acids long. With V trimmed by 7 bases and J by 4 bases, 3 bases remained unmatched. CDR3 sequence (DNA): TGCAGCGCCTGGACAGGCTATGGCTACACCTTC. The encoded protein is CSAWTGYGYTF.

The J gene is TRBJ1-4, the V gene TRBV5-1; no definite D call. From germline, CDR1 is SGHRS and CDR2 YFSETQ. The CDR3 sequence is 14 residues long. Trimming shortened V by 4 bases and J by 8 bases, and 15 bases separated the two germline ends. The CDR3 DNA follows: TGCGCCAGCAGCAGGGAAGGGTCAGGAGAAAAACTGTTTTTT. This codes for CASSREGSGEKLFF.

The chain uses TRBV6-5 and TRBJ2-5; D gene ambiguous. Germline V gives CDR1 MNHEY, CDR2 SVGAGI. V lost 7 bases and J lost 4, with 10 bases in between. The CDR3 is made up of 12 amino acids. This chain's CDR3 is CASTTSGETQYF. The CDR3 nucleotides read TGTGCCAGCACCACTTCGGGAGAGACCCAGTACTTC.

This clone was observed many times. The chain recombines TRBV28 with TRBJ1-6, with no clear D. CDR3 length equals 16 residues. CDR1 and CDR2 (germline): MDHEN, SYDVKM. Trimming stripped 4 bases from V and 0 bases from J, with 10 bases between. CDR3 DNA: TGTGCCAGCAGTTACCAAAAGGGCTCCTATAATTCACCCCTCCACTTT. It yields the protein CASSYQKGSYNSPLHF.

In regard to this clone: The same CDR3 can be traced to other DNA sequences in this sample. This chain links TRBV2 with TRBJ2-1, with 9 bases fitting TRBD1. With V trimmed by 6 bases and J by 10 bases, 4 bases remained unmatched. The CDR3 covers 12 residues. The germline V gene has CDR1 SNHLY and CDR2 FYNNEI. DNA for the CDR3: TGTGCCAGCAGCGTGGACAGGGGAGAGCAGTTCTTC. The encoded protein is CASSVDRGEQFF.

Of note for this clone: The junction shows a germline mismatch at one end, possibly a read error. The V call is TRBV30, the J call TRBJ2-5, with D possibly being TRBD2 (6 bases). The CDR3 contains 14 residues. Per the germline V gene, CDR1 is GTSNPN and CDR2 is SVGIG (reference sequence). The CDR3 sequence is CTWRDWRARGTQYF. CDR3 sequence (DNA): TGTACCTGGAGGGATTGGAGGGCTCGAGGGACCCAGTACTTC.

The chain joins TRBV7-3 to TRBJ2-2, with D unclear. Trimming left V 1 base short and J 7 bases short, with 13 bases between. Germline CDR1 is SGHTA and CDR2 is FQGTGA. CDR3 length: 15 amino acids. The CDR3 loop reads CASSLNGPGVGELFF. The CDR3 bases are TGTGCCAGCAGCTTAAACGGCCCCGGTGTCGGGGAGCTGTTTTTT.

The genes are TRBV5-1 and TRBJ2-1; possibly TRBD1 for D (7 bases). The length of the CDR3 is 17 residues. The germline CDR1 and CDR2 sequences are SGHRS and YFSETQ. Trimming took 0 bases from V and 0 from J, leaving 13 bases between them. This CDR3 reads CASSLAGGGGSYNEQFF. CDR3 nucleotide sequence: TGCGCCAGCAGCTTGGCTGGAGGGGGCGGCTCCTACAATGAGCAGTTCTTC. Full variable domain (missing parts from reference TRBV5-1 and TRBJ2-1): KAGVTQTPRYLIKTRGQQVTLSCSPISGHRSVSWYQQTPGQGLQFLFEYFSETQRNKGNFPGRFSGRQFSNSRSEMNVSTLELGDSALYLCASSLAGGGGSYNEQFFGPGTRLTVL.

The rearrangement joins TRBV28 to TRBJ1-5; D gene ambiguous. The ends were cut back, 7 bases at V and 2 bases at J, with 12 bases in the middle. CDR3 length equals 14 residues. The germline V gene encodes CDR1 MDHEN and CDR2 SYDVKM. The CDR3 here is CASTPPLRNQPQHF. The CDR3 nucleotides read TGTGCCAGCACCCCCCCCCTCCGCAATCAGCCCCAGCATTTT.

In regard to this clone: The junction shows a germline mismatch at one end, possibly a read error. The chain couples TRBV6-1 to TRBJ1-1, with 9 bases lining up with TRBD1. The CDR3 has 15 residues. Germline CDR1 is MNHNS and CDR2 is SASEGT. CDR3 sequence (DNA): TGTGCCAGCAGTGAAGGGGGGAGGGACAGGGCGACCGGGATCTTT. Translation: CASSEGGRDRATGIF.

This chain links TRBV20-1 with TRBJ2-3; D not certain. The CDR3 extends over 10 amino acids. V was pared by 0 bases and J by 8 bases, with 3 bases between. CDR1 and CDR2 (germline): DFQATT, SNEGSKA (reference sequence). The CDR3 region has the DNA TGCAGTGCTAGAGATCCTACGCAGTATTTT. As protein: CSARDPTQYF.

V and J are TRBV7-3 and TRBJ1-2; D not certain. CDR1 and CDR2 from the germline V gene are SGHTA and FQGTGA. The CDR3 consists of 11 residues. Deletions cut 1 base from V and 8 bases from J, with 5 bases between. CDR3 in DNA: TGTGCCAGCAGCTTAATCCAGGGCTACACCTTC. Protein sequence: CASSLIQGYTF.

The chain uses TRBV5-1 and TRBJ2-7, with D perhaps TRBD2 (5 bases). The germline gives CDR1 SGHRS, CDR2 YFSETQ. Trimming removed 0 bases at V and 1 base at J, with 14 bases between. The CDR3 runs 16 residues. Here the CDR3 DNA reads TGCGCCAGCAGCTTGGGAGGGCCTGGTGTATCCTACGAGCAGTACTTC. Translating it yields CASSLGGPGVSYEQYF.

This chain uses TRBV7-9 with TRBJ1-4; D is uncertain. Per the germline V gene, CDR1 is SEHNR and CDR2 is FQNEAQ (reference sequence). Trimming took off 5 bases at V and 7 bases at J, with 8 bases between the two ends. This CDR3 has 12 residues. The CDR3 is CASSLIGEKLFF. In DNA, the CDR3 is TGTGCCAGCAGCCTAATCGGTGAAAAACTGTTTTTT.

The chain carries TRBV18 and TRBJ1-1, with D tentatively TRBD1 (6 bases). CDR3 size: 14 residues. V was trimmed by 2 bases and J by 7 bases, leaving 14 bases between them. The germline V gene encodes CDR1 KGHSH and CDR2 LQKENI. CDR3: CASSPMLQGIEAFF. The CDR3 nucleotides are TGTGCCAGCTCACCAATGCTACAGGGAATTGAAGCTTTCTTT.

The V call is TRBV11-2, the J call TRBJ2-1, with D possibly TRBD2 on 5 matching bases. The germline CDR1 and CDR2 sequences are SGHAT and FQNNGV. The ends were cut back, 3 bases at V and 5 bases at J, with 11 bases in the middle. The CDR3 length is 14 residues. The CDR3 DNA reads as TGTGCCAGCAGCTTCGGGATTTTCAACAATGAGCAGTTCTTC. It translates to CASSFGIFNNEQFF.